Listed below are T cell receptor beta chains from one sample, sequenced in a study of blood T cell repertoires in COVID-19. Using immunoSEQ multiplex PCR, the repertoire was profiled, and TCRdb retains in-frame clones only, with some absent. The sample records 73,000 or so clones, roughly 83% being singletons. What was sequenced was peripheral blood. These receptors originate from a woman in her sixties or seventies with acute or convalescent COVID-19. The CDR3 runs from the conserved cysteine through the conserved F or W. Each record gives: J gene, V gene, D gene, clone size, CDR3 length, CDR3 DNA, CDR3 protein. A D gene is named only where the DNA matches it firmly. Clone size is shown for a subset of rows, as once, few, many or a class of expanded clone.

TRBJ1-1,TRBV30,TRBD1,.,15,TGTGCCTGGAGGCCTATCGGGACAGGGAGCGCTGAAGCTTTCTTT,CAWRPIGTGSAEAFF
TRBJ1-6,TRBV19,.,.,15,TGTGCCAGTAACCCATCCGGCTCCTATAATTCACCCCTCCACTTT,CASNPSGSYNSPLHF
TRBJ2-3,TRBV30,.,.,15,TGTGCCTGGAGTGTTCTGGTAGGGAGTGCAGATACGCAGTATTTT,CAWSVLVGSADTQYF
TRBJ2-1,TRBV5-4,.,once,14,TGTGCCAGCAGCTTGGCGGGATTCTACAATGAGCAGTTCTTC,CASSLAGFYNEQFF
TRBJ1-1,TRBV7-3,TRBD1,once,14,TGTGCCAGCAGCTTAACAGGGGGCCAGGGTGAAGCTTTCTTT,CASSLTGGQGEAFF
TRBJ1-1,TRBV5-1,.,few,16,TGCGCCAGCAGCTTACAGGAGTTCAGCCCGAACACTGAAGCTTTCTTT,CASSLQEFSPNTEAFF
TRBJ2-1,TRBV9,.,.,15,TGTGCCAGCAGCGCCATATCGGAGGCCTACAATGAGCAGTTCTTC,CASSAISEAYNEQFF
TRBJ1-1,TRBV11-2,.,.,13,TGTGCCAGCAGCTTAGATATGAACACTGAAGCTTTCTTT,CASSLDMNTEAFF
TRBJ2-3,TRBV9,TRBD2,once,15,TGTGCCAGCAGCTCGGGACTAGCGGACACAGATACGCAGTATTTT,CASSSGLADTDTQYF
TRBJ2-4,TRBV5-6,.,.,14,TGTGCCAGCAGCCCCACAGGGGCCAAAAACATTCAGTACTTC,CASSPTGAKNIQYF
TRBJ2-2,TRBV5-1,.,.,19,TGCGCCAGCAGCTTGACCCCGGGACAATCGTCCCTGAGGGCCGGGGAGCTGTTTTTT,CASSLTPGQSSLRAGELFF
TRBJ1-4,TRBV2,.,.,13,TGTGCCAGCAGTGCTCAGGTTCGGGAAAAACTGTTTTTT,CASSAQVREKLFF
TRBJ1-2,TRBV11-2,TRBD1,.,15,TGTGCCAGCAGCTTAGGGCAGACAGGGGAGGATGGCTACACCTTC,CASSLGQTGEDGYTF
TRBJ2-4,TRBV18,.,few,17,TGTGCCAGCTCACCTATCAGTGGGGGGTTAGCCAAAAACATTCAGTACTTC,CASSPISGGLAKNIQYF
TRBJ2-3,TRBV4-1,.,once,16,TGCGCCAGCAGCCCTTTGCAGCCCGTGCGGGGAGATACGCAGTATTTT,CASSPLQPVRGDTQYF
TRBJ1-2,TRBV29-1,TRBD1,few,14,TGCAGCGTTCAAAAGGACAGGGGGTCTGGGGGCTACACCTTC,CSVQKDRGSGGYTF
TRBJ2-3,TRBV18,TRBD1,.,16,TGTGCCAGCTCCCCGAGGCTGGGACAGGGTTTTGATACGCAGTATTTT,CASSPRLGQGFDTQYF
TRBJ1-3,TRBV12-5,TRBD1,.,15,TGTGCTAGTGGCCTGGGACAGAGCTCTGGAAACACCATATATTTT,CASGLGQSSGNTIYF
TRBJ2-1,TRBV5-1,TRBD2,once,15,TGCGCCAGCAGCCCCCCGGGACTAGACTACAATGAGCAGTTCTTC,CASSPPGLDYNEQFF
TRBJ2-1,TRBV10-3,TRBD2,.,17,TGTGCCATCAGTGGCCGAACGAATAGCGGGGGGGTCAATGAGCAGTTCTTC,CAISGRTNSGGVNEQFF
TRBJ1-2,TRBV30,.,.,12,TGTGCCTGTGACGCGGGGGGCTATGGCTACACCTTC,CACDAGGYGYTF
TRBJ1-2,TRBV6-6,.,.,13,TGTGCCAGCAGGCAAGGAGCTAACTATGGCTACACCTTC,CASRQGANYGYTF
TRBJ2-3,TRBV6-1,.,.,13,TGTGCCAGCAGTGAAGCATTGAGGGATACGCAGTATTTT,CASSEALRDTQYF
TRBJ2-1,TRBV24-1,.,.,14,TGTGCCACCAGTGATCCTTCCAGGGAAGATGAGCAGTTCTTC,CATSDPSREDEQFF
TRBJ2-3,TRBV11-2,.,.,10,TGTGCCAGCAGGTCTCTCGTGCAGTATTTT,CASRSLVQYF
TRBJ2-3,TRBV2,TRBD1,.,15,TGTGCCAGCAGCCGACAGGGTCTTGGGACAGATACGCAGTATTTT,CASSRQGLGTDTQYF
TRBJ1-2,TRBV24-1,.,few,14,TGTGCCACCAGTGAGGCTGACAGGATCTATGGCTACACCTTC,CATSEADRIYGYTF
TRBJ1-2,TRBV24-1,.,.,13,TGTGCCACCAGGCCCGGTGGGGCTGGGGGCTACACCTTC,CATRPGGAGGYTF
TRBJ1-2,TRBV7-9,.,.,13,TGTGCCAGCAGCTTTAGAGACAGTACTGGCTACACCTTC,CASSFRDSTGYTF
TRBJ1-2,TRBV2,.,.,12,TGTGCCAGCAGGCCGGACAGCTATGGCTACACCTTC,CASRPDSYGYTF
TRBJ1-5,TRBV7-2,TRBD1,.,15,TGTGCCAGCAGCGACGGGACAGGCGTTTTACAGCCCCAGCATTTT,CASSDGTGVLQPQHF
TRBJ1-5,TRBV10-3,.,.,16,TGTGCCATCAGAAGCGACAGCCTGGCGGGCAATCAGCCCCAGCATTTT,CAIRSDSLAGNQPQHF
TRBJ1-1,TRBV12-3/TRBV12-4,.,few,13,TGTGCCAGCAGTCTGGCGGGGGACACTGAAGCTTTCTTT,CASSLAGDTEAFF
TRBJ1-2,TRBV9,TRBD1,.,15,TGTGCCAGCAGCGTAGAGGAACAGGGGGACTATGGCTACACCTTC,CASSVEEQGDYGYTF
TRBJ1-1,TRBV27,.,.,14,TGTGCCAGCAAATCGGCGGTGATGAACACTGAAGCTTTCTTT,CASKSAVMNTEAFF
TRBJ2-3,TRBV24-1,TRBD2,.,16,TGTGCCACCAGTGACCGGACTAGCGGGGGCACAGATACGCAGTATTTT,CATSDRTSGGTDTQYF
TRBJ1-1,TRBV11-2,TRBD1,.,14,TGTGCCAGCAGCACGACAGGGGTGGGCACTGAAGCTTTCTTT,CASSTTGVGTEAFF
TRBJ2-1,TRBV18,.,.,14,TGTGCCAGCTCACCGAACGGGGCCTACAATGAGCAGTTCTTC,CASSPNGAYNEQFF
TRBJ2-3,TRBV7-2,TRBD2,.,17,TGTGCCAGCAGCGGAGACCTAGCGGGGGGGCAAACAGATACGCAGTATTTT,CASSGDLAGGQTDTQYF
TRBJ1-1,TRBV5-1,.,.,13,TGCGCCAGCAGCTGGGACAAGAACACTGAAGCTTTCTTT,CASSWDKNTEAFF
TRBJ1-1,TRBV27,.,.,13,TGTGCCAGCAGTTGGGGCGTGAACACTGAAGCTTTCTTT,CASSWGVNTEAFF
TRBJ2-2,TRBV5-1,TRBD1,.,16,TGCGCCAGCAGCTTGGAAGGGGGCCCTCGAACCGGGGAGCTGTTTTTT,CASSLEGGPRTGELFF
TRBJ2-7,TRBV4-1,TRBD1,.,14,TGCGCCAGCAGCCTCCGGGACAGGAACTACGAGCAGTACTTC,CASSLRDRNYEQYF
TRBJ2-1,TRBV7-3,TRBD1,.,15,TGTGCCAGCAGCTCCTGGACAGGTATAAACAATGAGCAGTTCTTC,CASSSWTGINNEQFF
TRBJ2-2,TRBV19,.,.,14,TGTGCCAGTAGTATCCCCCAGGGCACCGGGGAGCTGTTTTTT,CASSIPQGTGELFF
TRBJ1-2,TRBV19,TRBD1,.,15,TGTGCCAGTAGACTAGCAAGGAGGACAGGGGGAGGCTACACCTTC,CASRLARRTGGGYTF
TRBJ1-2,TRBV5-1,TRBD1,once,19,TGCGCCAGCAGCTCCCCGAAATACGACAGGGGAACGAAGGACTATGGCTACACCTTC,CASSSPKYDRGTKDYGYTF
TRBJ1-5,TRBV19,TRBD1,.,16,TGTGCCAGTAGTATCACAGGGGCCGCCGTTTCTGAGCCCCAGCATTTT,CASSITGAAVSEPQHF
TRBJ2-1,TRBV4-2,.,.,16,TGTGCCAGCAGCCAAGAACGGGGGGCCGACTACAATGAGCAGTTCTTC,CASSQERGADYNEQFF